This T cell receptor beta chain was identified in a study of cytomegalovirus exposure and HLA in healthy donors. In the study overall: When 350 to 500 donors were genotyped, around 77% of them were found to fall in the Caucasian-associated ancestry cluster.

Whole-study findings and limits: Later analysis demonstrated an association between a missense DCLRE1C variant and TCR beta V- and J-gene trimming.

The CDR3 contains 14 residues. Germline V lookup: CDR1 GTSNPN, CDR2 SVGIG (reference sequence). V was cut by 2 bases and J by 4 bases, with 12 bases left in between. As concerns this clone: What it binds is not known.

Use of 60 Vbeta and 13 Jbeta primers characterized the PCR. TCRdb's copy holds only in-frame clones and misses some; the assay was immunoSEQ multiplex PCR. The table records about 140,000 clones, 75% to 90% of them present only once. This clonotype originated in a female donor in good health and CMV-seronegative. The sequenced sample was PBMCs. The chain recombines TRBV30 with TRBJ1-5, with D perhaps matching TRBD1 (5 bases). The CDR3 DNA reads TGTGCCTGGAGTACCGGGACTTCTAATCAGCCCCAGCATTTT. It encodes CAWSTGTSNQPQHF.